The 5 T cell receptor beta chains in this list originate from one sample, sequenced in a study of shared clonotypes between healthy human individuals. The repertoire was sequenced with immunoSEQ multiplex PCR; TCRdb's copy has only in-frame clones and lacks some. The table has roughly 890,000 clones, over 90% seen once. CD8 cells regarded as naive lacked CD45RO, were positively chosen for CCR7, and omitted terminally differentiated effector memory CD45RA+ cells. Material for sequencing was naive CD8+ T cells sorted from blood. The receptors shown here come from a man aged 30 to 45 in good health.

The V and J genes are TRBV7-6 and TRBJ2-7; TRBD2 matches at 9 bases. This CDR3 region has 17 residues. V lost 0 bases and J lost 1; bases outside the gene matches: 7. Germline CDR1 is SGHVS and CDR2 is FNYEAQ. The CDR3 protein is CASSLARLAGMSYEQYF. The CDR3 nucleotides are TGTGCCAGCAGCTTAGCTCGGCTAGCGGGAATGTCCTACGAGCAGTACTTC. The full variable domain, in which reference TRBV7-6 and TRBJ2-7 provide the parts outside the CDR3, is GAGVSQSPRYKVTKRGQDVALRCDPISGHVSLYWYRQALGQGPEFLTYFNYEAQQDKSGLPNDRFSAERPEGSISTLTIQRTEQRDSAMYRCASSLARLAGMSYEQYFGPGTRLTVT.

This chain uses TRBV5-6 with TRBJ1-2; D gene uncertain. The CDR3 extends over 13 amino acids. Germline V lookup: CDR1 SGHDT, CDR2 YYEEEE. V gave up 1 base and J gave up 6 bases, with 10 bases separating them. In nucleotides, the CDR3 is TGTGCCAGCAGCTTGCAGTTTGGGCATGGCTACACCTTC. Encoded protein: CASSLQFGHGYTF.

The chain employs TRBV7-9 and TRBJ2-3; the match to TRBD2 covers 12 bases. The CDR3 has 17 amino acids. Germline loops: CDR1 SEHNR, CDR2 FQNEAQ (reference sequence). With V trimmed by 4 bases and J by 3 bases, 8 bases remained unmatched. In DNA, the CDR3 is TGTGCCAGCAGCTCTCGACTAGCGGGAGCAGGGACAGATACGCAGTATTTT. Encoded protein: CASSSRLAGAGTDTQYF.

The CDR3 DNA sequence: TGCAGCGTTGAAGATCCCCGGAGCTCCTACAATGAGCAGTTCTTC. This encodes CSVEDPRSSYNEQFF. V usage is TRBV29-1 and J usage is TRBJ2-1; no firm D call. The CDR3 contains 15 residues. Germline V gene lookup returns CDR1 SQVTM and CDR2 ANQGSEA. V dropped 0 bases and J dropped 0 bases, with 9 bases sitting between them.

This clone was seen more than once but under ten times. The V and J genes are TRBV2 and TRBJ1-1, with D hard to call. Germline V gene lookup returns CDR1 SNHLY and CDR2 FYNNEI. This CDR3 is built from 14 residues. Trimming took off 1 base at V and 5 bases at J, with 11 bases between the two ends. CDR3 in amino acids: CASSEGPGGTEAFF. Here the CDR3 DNA reads TGTGCCAGCAGTGAAGGCCCAGGCGGGACTGAAGCTTTCTTT.